Listed here is a single T cell receptor beta chain. These data belong to a study of OX40 agonist ivuxolimab in advanced cancers. The length of the CDR3 is 15 residues. Germline loops: CDR1 SGHNT, CDR2 YYREEE (reference sequence). Trimming took off 2 bases at V and 7 bases at J, with 16 bases between the two ends. Libraries were prepared by immunoSEQ multiplex PCR; TCRdb keeps only in-frame clonotypes and omits some of them. The table has 55,000 to 70,000 clones, roughly 86% seen once. V usage is TRBV5-4 and J usage is TRBJ2-1; perhaps TRBD2 as D (7 bases). Sequenced here: CD4+ or CD8+ T cells sorted from blood, sampled in a trial of the OX40 agonist ivuxolimab. The source is an adult with an advanced solid tumor such as melanoma, head and neck, liver or kidney cancer. The DNA for the CDR3 is TGTGCCAGCAGCTTAATCGGGGGGCCAAGGAATGAGCAGTTCTTC. Residues: CASSLIGGPRNEQFF.